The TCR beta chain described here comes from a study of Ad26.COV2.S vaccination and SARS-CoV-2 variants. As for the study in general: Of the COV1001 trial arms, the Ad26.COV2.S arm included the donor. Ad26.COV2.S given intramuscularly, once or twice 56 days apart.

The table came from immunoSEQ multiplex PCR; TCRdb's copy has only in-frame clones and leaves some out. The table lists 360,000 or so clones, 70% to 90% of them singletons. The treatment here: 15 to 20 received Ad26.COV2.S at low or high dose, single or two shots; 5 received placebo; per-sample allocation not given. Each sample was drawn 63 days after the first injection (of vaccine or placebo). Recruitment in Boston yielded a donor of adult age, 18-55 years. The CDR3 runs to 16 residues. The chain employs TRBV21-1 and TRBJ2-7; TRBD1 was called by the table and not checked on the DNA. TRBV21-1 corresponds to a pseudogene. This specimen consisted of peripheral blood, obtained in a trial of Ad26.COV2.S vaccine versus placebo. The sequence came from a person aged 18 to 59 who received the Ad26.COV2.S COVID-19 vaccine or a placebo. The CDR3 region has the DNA TGTGCCAGCCGTTTTTTCCGGGACAGGGGGTTACACGAGCAGTACTTC. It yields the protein CASRFFRDRGLHEQYF.